This entry lists 18 T cell receptor beta chains sequenced from one sample in a study of blood T cell repertoires in COVID-19. TCRdb's copy holds only in-frame clones and misses some; the assay was immunoSEQ multiplex PCR. The sample records approximately 260,000 clones, 75% to 90% being singletons. Sequenced: peripheral blood. Receptors were obtained from a man aged 50-59 years with acute or convalescent COVID-19.

This chain's CDR3 is CASCEGVRFPEAFF. The CDR3 bases are TGTGCCAGCTGCGAAGGGGTTCGTTTCCCTGAAGCTTTCTTT. This chain links TRBV11-2 with TRBJ1-1; D is perhaps TRBD1 (5 bases). The CDR3 is 14 amino acids. CDR1 is SGHAT, CDR2 FQNNGV, per germline. Trimming took 8 bases from V and 6 from J, leaving 19 bases between them.

The chain employs TRBV19 and TRBJ1-2; 8 positions match TRBD1. J lost 8 bases, V lost 5 bases, and 7 bases had no gene match. Per germline, CDR1 LNHDA and CDR2 SQIVND (reference sequence). This CDR3 region has 13 residues. CDR3 in amino acids: CASSSDREKGYTF. The DNA of the CDR3 is TGTGCCAGTAGTTCGGACAGGGAGAAGGGCTACACCTTC.

The genes are TRBV6-5 and TRBJ1-4; no clear D gene. CDR1 and CDR2 from the germline V gene are MNHEY and SVGAGI. V dropped 1 base and J dropped 7 bases, with 7 bases sitting between them. The CDR3 consists of 13 residues. CDR3 nucleotides: TGTGCCAGCAGTTACTGGCGGGGTGAAAAACTGTTTTTT. Amino acids: CASSYWRGEKLFF.

The sample holds one count of this clone. This chain links TRBV7-9 with TRBJ2-2, with 7 bases aligning to TRBD2. CDR1 SEHNR and CDR2 FQNEAQ come from the germline V gene (reference sequence). The CDR3 spans 18 residues. Germline trimming cut 5 bases from V and 0 bases from J; bases unmatched to any gene: 12. The CDR3 bases are TGTGCCAGCAGCGAAACTAGCTGGGCGGGGGCGAACACCGGGGAGCTGTTTTTT. It is translated as CASSETSWAGANTGELFF.

Note on this clone: At the DNA level, this CDR3 is encoded by other sequences in the same sample as well. The chain is built from TRBV24-1 and TRBJ2-2; the D gene is possibly TRBD2 (5 bases). The germline CDR1 and CDR2 sequences are KGHDR and SFDVKD. V lost 5 bases and J lost 2, with 8 bases in between. This CDR3 is 14 amino acids long. The CDR3 spells CATSGRSNTGELFF. CDR3 nucleotides: TGTGCCACCAGTGGGAGGTCAAACACCGGGGAGCTGTTTTTT.

This clone is a singleton in its sample. The chain couples TRBV30 to TRBJ1-2; D possibly corresponds to TRBD1 (5 bases). The CDR3 extends over 14 amino acids. The V gene lost 0 bases and the J gene lost 7 bases, with 15 bases spanning the gap. The V gene's germline CDR1 is GTSNPN and CDR2 SVGIG (reference sequence). The DNA for the CDR3 is TGTGCCTGGAGTGTACCGGGACTGACAGTTGGCTACACCTTC. Translation: CAWSVPGLTVGYTF.

Concerning this clone: Other DNA sequences from this sample encode an identical CDR3 as well. The chain links TRBV7-3 to TRBJ2-5; maybe TRBD1 (6 bases). From germline, CDR1 is SGHTA and CDR2 FQGTGA. This CDR3 is built from 13 residues. V shed 5 bases and J shed 5 bases, with 12 bases lying between them. CDR3 DNA: TGTGCCAGCAGCCGAGGACAGTCTGAGACCCAGTACTTC. Protein sequence: CASSRGQSETQYF.

The J gene is TRBJ2-5, the V gene TRBV27; possibly TRBD1 for D (6 bases). V dropped 3 bases and J dropped 9 bases, with 17 bases sitting between them. The CDR3 totals 14 residues. Germline V gene data show CDR1 as MNHEY and CDR2 as SMNVEV (reference sequence). CDR3: CASSLAQGRVSQYF. In DNA form, the CDR3 reads TGTGCCAGCAGTTTGGCACAGGGCCGAGTGTCCCAGTACTTC.

J is TRBJ1-2 and V is TRBV6-5; tentatively, D is TRBD1 (6 bases). V was trimmed by 6 bases and J by 3 bases, leaving 11 bases between them. There are 13 residues in the CDR3. CDR1 is MNHEY and CDR2 is SVGAGI in the germline V gene. In DNA form, the CDR3 reads TGTGCCAGCAGAGTGGACAGTCACTATGGCTACACCTTC. This codes for CASRVDSHYGYTF.

This clone was observed a single time. V gene TRBV14 combines with J gene TRBJ2-5; possible D gene TRBD2, 6 bases. CDR1 and CDR2 from the germline V gene are SGHDN and FVKESK. This CDR3 spans 16 amino acids. Trimming left V 1 base short and J 4 bases short, with 16 bases between. CDR3 coding DNA: TGTGCCAGCAGCCAAGTGGGATCGGGGGAACGAGAGACCCAGTACTTC. This translates into CASSQVGSGERETQYF. The full variable domain, in which reference TRBV14 and TRBJ2-5 provide the parts outside the CDR3, is EAGVTQFPSHSVIEKGQTVTLRCDPISGHDNLYWYRRVMGKEIKFLLHFVKESKQDESGMPNNRFLAERTGGTYSTLKVQPAELEDSGVYFCASSQVGSGERETQYFGPGTRLLVL.

V gene TRBV30 combines with J gene TRBJ2-6; a possible D gene is TRBD1 (6 bases). CDR3 length equals 13 residues. Germline values: CDR1 GTSNPN, CDR2 SVGIG (reference sequence). V was shortened by 3 bases and J by 9 bases, with 12 bases between the two germline ends. The CDR3 coding sequence is TGTGCCTGGAGACTGGACAGCTTCAACGTCCTGACTTTC. Its translation is CAWRLDSFNVLTF.

This rearrangement joins TRBV18 to TRBJ1-1, with 7 bases lining up with TRBD1. Per germline, CDR1 KGHSH and CDR2 LQKENI. Trimming at V came to 4 bases and at J to 1 base, leaving 3 bases not matched to a gene. This CDR3 region has 14 residues. The CDR3 here is CASSLRDRNTEAFF. The CDR3 coding sequence is TGTGCCAGCTCACTCAGGGACAGGAACACTGAAGCTTTCTTT.

The chain employs TRBV10-3 and TRBJ2-1; 12 bases are shared with TRBD2. The CDR3 sequence is 16 residues long. Germline values: CDR1 ENHRY, CDR2 SYGVKD. V lost 8 bases, J lost 9 bases, and 14 bases stayed unmatched. CDR3 coding DNA: TGTGCCATCTCCACGGCACTAGCGGGGGGTTTGGTTGAGCAGTTCTTC. The encoded protein is CAISTALAGGLVEQFF.

This chain uses TRBV3-1 (or the pseudogene TRBV3-2) with TRBJ2-5, with 9 bases lining up with TRBD2. Per germline, CDR1 LGHDT and CDR2 YNNKEL (reference sequence). This CDR3 is built from 16 residues. V trimming: 1 base; J trimming: 2 bases; junction bases outside the gene matches: 5. CDR3 residues: CASSQGHAGGQETQYF. Written as DNA, the CDR3 is TGTGCCAGCAGCCAAGGTCACGCGGGGGGGCAAGAGACCCAGTACTTC.

The chain is built from TRBV7-3 and TRBJ2-1; 9 bases match TRBD1. This CDR3 region has 16 residues. CDR1 SGHTA and CDR2 FQGTGA come from the germline V gene. V was clipped by 5 bases and J by 7 bases; unmatched bases: 12. In DNA form, the CDR3 reads TGTGCCAGCAGCCTTTCCCGGACAGGGGCAAAGAATGAGCAGTTCTTC. It encodes CASSLSRTGAKNEQFF.

CDR3 coding DNA: TGCAGCGTTGGGCAAGGAGGGCACTATGGCTACACCTTC. It specifies CSVGQGGHYGYTF. V and J are TRBV29-1 and TRBJ1-2; D remains unclear. The CDR3 is 13 amino acids. Germline CDR1 and CDR2: SQVTM and ANQGSEA. Between the trimmed V and J ends, which lost 4 bases and 3 bases, there was a span of 12 bases.

The gene calls are TRBV12-3 or TRBV12-4 and TRBJ2-5, with D tentatively TRBD2 (5 bases). The CDR3 sequence is 12 residues long. V gave up 8 bases and J gave up 0 bases, with 7 bases separating them. The CDR3 sequence: CASRGNQETQYF. Written as DNA, the CDR3 is TGTGCCAGCCGGGGAAACCAAGAGACCCAGTACTTC.

V usage is TRBV19 and J usage is TRBJ1-1; D remains ambiguous. CDR3 size: 8 residues. V was cut by 9 bases and J by 9 bases, with 5 bases left in between. The germline V gene has CDR1 LNHDA and CDR2 SQIVND (reference sequence). In DNA, the CDR3 is TGTGCCAGCCCAAAAGCTTTCTTT. Translating gives CASPKAFF.